Sequencing of this T cell receptor beta chain was carried out in a study of beta chain features in type 1 diabetes. The whole isolated RNA underwent reverse transcription, so sequencing captured expressed TCRB transcripts. TCRdb's table, derived via immunoSEQ multiplex PCR, lists solely in-frame clones and lacks some. Of approximately 170,000 clones listed, roughly 60% are singletons. Overall study results and limits: When Type 1 diabetes patients were examined, their TCRB CDR3s proved moderately but significantly shorter in all four CD4+ subsets. VDJ junctions from patients with type 1 diabetes contained fewer insertions and more deletions.

As for this clone: The antigen remains unidentified.

A sort by CD45RO/CCR7/CD25/CD127/CD95/CD27 yielded CD4+ naive, central memory, regulatory and stem cell-like memory cells. V was cut by 8 bases and J by 5 bases, with 19 bases left in between. Germline lookup yields CDR1 SQVTM and CDR2 ANQGSEA. The CDR3 spans 14 residues. The genes are TRBV29-1 and TRBJ2-1; a weak D match, TRBD2 (6 bases). The clonotype comes from a man aged 30 to 39 with type 1 diabetes. Input material: naive CD4+ T cells from blood. The CDR3 loop reads CSTRELGPDNEQFF. In DNA form, the CDR3 reads TGCAGCACCCGGGAGCTCGGCCCCGACAATGAGCAGTTCTTC.